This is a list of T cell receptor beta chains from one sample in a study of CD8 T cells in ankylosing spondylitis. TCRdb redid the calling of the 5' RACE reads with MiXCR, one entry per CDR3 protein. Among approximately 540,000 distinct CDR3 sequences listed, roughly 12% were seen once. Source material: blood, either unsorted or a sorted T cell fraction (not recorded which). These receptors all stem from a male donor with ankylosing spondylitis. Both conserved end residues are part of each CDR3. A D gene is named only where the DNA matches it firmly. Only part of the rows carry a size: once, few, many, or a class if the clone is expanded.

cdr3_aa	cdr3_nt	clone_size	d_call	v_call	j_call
CASSPKREGVQYF	TGTGCCAGCAGCCCCAAGCGGGAGGGGGTCCAGTACTTC	few	TRBD2	TRBV11-2	TRBJ2-7
CASSLPLAGYSEQYF	TGTGCCAGCAGCTTACCCCTAGCGGGATATTCCGAGCAGTACTTC	NA	TRBD2	TRBV7-9	TRBJ2-7
CASSPTGTGQNTIYF	TGTGCCAGCAGCCCTACCGGGACAGGGCAAAACACCATATATTTT	few	TRBD1	TRBV7-2	TRBJ1-3
CATSDREEQPQHF	TGTGCCACCAGTGACCGTGAGGAACAGCCCCAGCATTTT	NA	NA	TRBV24-1	TRBJ1-5
CASSLKLGLYNEQFF	TGTGCCAGCAGCTTGAAGTTGGGTCTTTACAATGAGCAGTTCTTC	NA	NA	TRBV5-4	TRBJ2-1
CASSLVSRRQETQYF	TGTGCCAGCAGCTTAGTGAGCCGGCGCCAAGAGACCCAGTACTTC	NA	NA	TRBV7-9	TRBJ2-5
CASSSPPSGVVEQFF	TGTGCCAGCAGCTCGCCTCCTAGCGGGGTAGTTGAGCAGTTCTTC	NA	TRBD2	TRBV7-2	TRBJ2-1
CASSLYRDNEQFF	TGTGCCAGCAGTTTGTACAGGGACAATGAGCAGTTCTTC	many	NA	TRBV12-3/TRBV12-4	TRBJ2-1
CASSLEQGRAFF	TGCGCCAGCAGCTTGGAGCAAGGGAGAGCTTTCTTT	few	NA	TRBV5-1	TRBJ1-1
CSATGTTTYKNIQYF	TGCAGTGCAACCGGGACCACCACTTACAAAAACATTCAGTACTTC	few	NA	TRBV20-1	TRBJ2-4
CASSGLISTDTQYF	TGTGCCAGCAGTGGGTTAATTAGCACAGATACGCAGTATTTT	few	NA	TRBV6-1	TRBJ2-3
CASSFGTGGLVNTEAFF	TGTGCCAGCAGCTTCGGGACAGGGGGCCTGGTGAACACTGAAGCTTTCTTT	NA	TRBD1	TRBV12-3/TRBV12-4	TRBJ1-1